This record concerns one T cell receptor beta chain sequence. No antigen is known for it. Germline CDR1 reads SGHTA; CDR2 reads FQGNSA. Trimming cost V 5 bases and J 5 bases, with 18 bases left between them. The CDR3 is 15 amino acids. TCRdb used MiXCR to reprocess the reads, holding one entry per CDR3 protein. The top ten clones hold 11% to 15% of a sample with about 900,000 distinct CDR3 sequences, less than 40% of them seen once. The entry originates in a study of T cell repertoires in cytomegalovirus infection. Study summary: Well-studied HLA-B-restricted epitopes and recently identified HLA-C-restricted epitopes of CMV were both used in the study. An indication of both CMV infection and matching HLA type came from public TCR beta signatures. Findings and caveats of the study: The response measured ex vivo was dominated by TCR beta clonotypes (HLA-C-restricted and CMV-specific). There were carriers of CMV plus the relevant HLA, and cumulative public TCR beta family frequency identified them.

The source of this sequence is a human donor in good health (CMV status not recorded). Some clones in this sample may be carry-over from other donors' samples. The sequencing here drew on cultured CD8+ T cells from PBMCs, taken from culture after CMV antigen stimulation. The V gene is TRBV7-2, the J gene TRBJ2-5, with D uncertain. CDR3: CASSPINRPGETQYF. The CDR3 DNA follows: TGTGCCAGCAGCCCCATCAACAGACCGGGCGAGACCCAGTACTTC.